The present entry profiles one TCR beta chain with its context. Its antigen remains undetermined. Base qualities are missing; no much larger clone stands one base away. The germline V gene gives CDR1 as LGHNA and CDR2 as YSLEER. At the junction V is shortened by 0 bases and J by 6 bases, with 15 bases in between. The CDR3 numbers 16 residues from cysteine through phenylalanine. The sequence is cut down to CDR3 DNA, 48 bases in frame from base 1. The cohort comprised fewer than 700 healthy bone marrow donors. All cohort members were sampled while nominally healthy, although unrecorded immune exposures were likely present. The donor tested CMV seronegative, placing the donor among the roughly 350 seronegative members of the cohort. A peripheral blood sample was provided by each donor, and peripheral blood mononuclear cells were used for TCR beta sequencing. The Qiagen DNeasy Blood Extraction Kit was used to extract genomic DNA from the blood cell samples.

This sample is drawn from a study of cytomegalovirus exposure and HLA in healthy donors (dated by TCRdb to the late 2010s). With regard to the full study: An earlier analysis of some 620 of the donors reported roughly 300 Gb of sequence data and about 120 million unique TCR beta sequences obtained from about 179 million T cells. About 280 gigabases of sequencing data and tens of millions of unique TCR sequences were included in an early release covering 500 to 750 HLA-typed donors. Of the roughly 400 genotyped donors, 81% were placed in the genetic ancestry cluster associated with self-reported Caucasian donors. The study aimed to test whether cataloging public T cell receptors could reveal signatures of past pathogen exposure. The T cell repertoires of some 670 subjects were profiled by immunosequencing and related to cytomegalovirus serostatus. In addition to the first cohort of roughly 700 subjects, a separate validation cohort of around 110 different subjects was used. High-throughput TCR immunosequencing, statistical association of individual TCRs with disease status, and machine learning were combined to predict cytomegalovirus infection status. A later analysis re-examined previously published TCR beta repertoires from roughly 650 donors and added high-resolution HLA genotyping to investigate patterns of TCR occurrence. Rather than drawing on any new phenotypic data, the later analysis identified candidate immune exposures from TCR beta sequences and the way those sequences occurred across donors. An earlier analysis of around 540 of the donors applied high-throughput TCR beta sequencing to assess whether each TCR beta V gene segment acted as functional or pseudogenic. Donor age, sex, ethnicity and CMV serostatus were collected together with the repertoire data. A later genetic analysis took genome-wide SNP genotypes for about three fifths of the 666 donors and used that subset as a discovery cohort. Every discovery cohort repertoire had been produced on one sequencing platform. HLA typing included class I and class II loci at four-digit resolution. Typing coverage varied by locus: roughly 629-640 donors for A, B, C, DRB1 and DQB1; 500 to 550 for DQA1; 606 for DPA1; approximately 450 for DPB1. Roughly five DR-DQ haplotypes were treated as single units for association and clustering because of strong linkage in the cohort. Among 350 to 400 genotyped donors of the cohort, an average of about 240,000 unique TCR beta nucleotide sequences were sequenced per donor, around 20% of them non-productive. The paper's findings and limits, for the study overall: In a later analysis, most CMV-associated TCR beta chains were found to appear HLA-restricted, with HLA associations seemingly driven largely by CMV exposure. Presence/absence analyses assumed roughly uniform sequencing depth across donors, an assumption that may not hold. Because some donors lacked HLA typing at each locus, the association tests relied only on the typed subset. According to the authors, the approach could potentially be generalized to other disease states and immunological phenotypes. The study listed approximately 150 TCR beta chains as associated with cytomegalovirus. The cohort was sequenced for TCR beta chains only, and without alpha or paired-chain data the features that could be detected were limited. In a later analysis, the rate of TCR association differed among HLA loci, with DRB1 alleles having the most associated TCRs and HLA-C alleles having the fewest. Correlated functional status among segregating V segments might reflect linkage disequilibrium, but an unknown experimental factor could not be ruled out. A later genetic analysis associated a missense DCLRE1C variant with V-gene and J-gene trimming of TCR beta chains, and an independent cohort replicated the association. Because the 87-base-pair reads could not distinguish some IMGT-functional V segments, including TRBV6-2 and TRBV6-3, those segments were excluded. Three of the identified cytomegalovirus-associated TCR beta chains were confirmed in vitro to be specific for cytomegalovirus antigens. Assigning TCR associations to individual alleles was difficult when HLA alleles, especially DR and DQ, strongly co-occurred. Over 15 rarely observed V segments, including chromosome 9 orphons, were excluded from the earlier analysis of almost 600 of the donors because counts were too low. While some public TCRs were present in many individuals, most TCR sequences turned up only very rarely across donors. According to a later analysis, parvovirus B19, influenza, CMV and Epstein-Barr virus appeared linked to several top co-occurrence clusters. A further reported finding was that TCR beta sequences accurately predicted the HLA-A and HLA-B alleles for most subjects in the first cohort. The classifier was reported to diagnose cytomegalovirus status with high specificity and sensitivity in both the original cohort and the validation cohort. According to a later genetic analysis, donors in an Asian-associated ancestry cluster had fewer N-insertions in productive TCRs than the approximately 630-donor mean. A group of highly shared sequence variants was considered likely to be a technical artifact of the sequencing pipeline. The only immune exposure information available for the cohort was CMV serostatus. In a later analysis, HLA-associated TCR beta chains showed more clonal expansion and lower generation probabilities than non-associated chains that were equally common. In a later analysis, 15,000 to 20,000 TCR beta sequences were associated with specific HLA alleles at a false discovery rate of 0.05. An earlier analysis of approximately 570 of the donors showed that most TCR beta V segments appeared in productive rearrangements either about 87% or about 30% of the time, which broadly matched IMGT annotations.

Libraries were constructed by the immunoSEQ multiplex PCR assay. For the multiplex PCR, a mixture combining 60 forward primers for TCR Vbeta segments and 13 reverse primers for TCR Jbeta segments was used. The CDR3 region of rearranged TCR beta genes was amplified from genomic DNA by a multiplex PCR assay. On the Illumina HiSeq System, the amplified TCR beta libraries were sequenced as 87-base-pair reads. The published analysis was carried out like this. In a later analysis, around 80 million unique TCR beta chains were counted across the 650 to 700 repertoires, and roughly 11 million of these chains were shared by at least two donors. A nearest-neighbor algorithm error-corrected the raw reads and collapsed the reads into unique sequences, merging closely related sequences to remove PCR and sequencing errors. V, D and J gene segments were assigned by aligning CDR3 sequences to IMGT reference sequences. For a sequence to be retained, a match of at least six nucleotides to both a V gene segment and a J gene segment was required. A rearrangement counted as productive if the CDR3 had no stop codons and remained in frame with V and J, and every other rearrangement counted as non-productive. Following IMGT convention, CDR3 was defined as the stretch from the second conserved V-encoded cysteine up to the conserved J-encoded phenylalanine. The earlier analysis of a few hundred of the donors excluded sequences that lacked an unambiguous match to a single V gene segment. An earlier analysis of several hundred of the donors called V segments functional above 56.7% productive rearrangements and segregating when the between-donor standard deviation exceeded 5%. To diagnose cytomegalovirus status from the catalog of TCR beta chain sequences, a statistical classification framework was built. In a later analysis, TCR nucleotide sequences were compared against IMGT/GENE-DB human TR gene sequences so that V and J genes could be assigned. In a later analysis, CDR3 sequences and most-parsimonious VDJ recombination scenarios were assigned using the TCRdist pipeline. In a later analysis, each TCR beta chain was defined by its CDR3 amino acid sequence together with its V-gene family, and reads lacking a unique V-gene family were excluded. To address suspected cross-contamination and a sequencing artifact, a later analysis removed approximately 590 highly shared, low-generation-probability nucleotide sequences. For each public chain, a later analysis derived a clonal expansion index from normalized ranks of inferred template counts within each repertoire. Generation probabilities in a later analysis came from a VDJ recombination model fitted to out-of-frame rearrangements, and those results were checked against IGoR. In a later analysis, TCR-TCR, TCR-HLA and TCR-CMV co-occurrence was scored with hypergeometric tests, and a repertoire-size bias correction was applied to TCR pairs. To estimate false discovery rates, a later analysis permuted the HLA or CMV assignments 20 times. In a later analysis, co-occurring TCRs were grouped using DBSCAN, with TCRdist sequence similarity added in when clustering inside HLA-allele-positive subsets. Co-occurrence clustering excluded repertoires with fewer than 30,000 or more than 120,000 public chains, plus five with anomalous nucleotide sharing. In its TCRdb copy, this immuneACCESS table keeps in-frame sequences only and misses some clones. Where compared with another copy, unresolved V genes explain less than half of these, and the others have no known cause. V, J and clone size derive from that table, while D and trimming were established from the DNA sequence. The sample profile shows about 170,000 clones; roughly four fifths of them were found once. The ten largest clones represent around 0.71% of the sample.

This chain joins TRBV4-3 to TRBJ2-4; TRBD2 is a possible D gene, resting on 7 matching bases. The sequenced material came from PBMCs. The clonotype comes from a female donor in good health and CMV-seronegative. DNA sequence: TGCGCCAGCAGCCAAGAATTTCGGGGAGGGGGAAACATTCAGTACTTC. It translates as CASSQEFRGGGNIQYF.